The T cell receptor (beta chain) under discussion was sequenced for a study of blood T cell repertoires in COVID-19 (dated by TCRdb to 2019 to 2021). Turning to the overall study: The collaborator samples originated in the United States, Italy and Spain and spanned the acute and convalescent phases of COVID-19. The material from the prospective study consisted of cDNA or gDNA derived from T cells, B-cell-depleted T cells, or PBMCs. Deeply sampled blood TCRbeta repertoires from subjects exposed to, actively infected with, or recovered from COVID-19 were included in the dataset. A freely available public database, intended as a resource for researchers studying the immune response to SARS-CoV-2, is where the repertoires were released. The samples were drawn from the first 160 participants of the ongoing ImmuneRACE study and from over 950 subjects provided by 6 global collaborators. The sample metadata nearly always contained a de-identified subject ID, COVID-19 status, age in years and sex. Where available, HLA class I and class II types were taken from metadata supplied by the sample provider and were not determined by assay-based typing. On the study overall, not on this receptor specifically: How much clinical and demographic metadata was included differed by source and by participant, and the metadata was provided uncurated.

TCRbeta CDR3 regions were amplified from genomic DNA by means of the immunoSEQ Assay, a bias-controlled multiplex PCR. Per the original workflow: The number of nucleated cells in each sample was estimated by amplification of reference gene primers within the assay. To quantify the absolute abundance of each unique TCRbeta CDR3 rearrangement, sequence reads were collapsed and filtered. For each sample, productive Simpson clonality was calculated by taking the square root of Simpson's diversity index across productive rearrangements. The immuneACCESS repertoire file appears here via TCRdb, limited to in-frame rearrangements. These files lack a portion of the clones; in checked studies, under half of the deficit traces to unresolved V genes, and the cause of the others is not known. That table gives V, J and clone size, and the DNA gave D and trimming. This sample comprises 250,000 to 300,000 clones, 85% of them detected only once. In total, the top ten clones hold 5% to 7.5% of the sample.

A word on this clone: Its antigen target is currently unknown. No base quality information exists; no much larger clone differs at one position.

Enrolling through a virtual design, the prospective study's participants ranged in age from roughly 18 to 100 years and lived across more than 20 United States geographic areas. To assign participants to cohorts, the prospective study relied on clinical history that participants themselves reported in a screening survey and a study questionnaire. Exposed participants were defined as having been in contact with someone with a PCR-confirmed or clinician-diagnosed COVID-19 case within 2 weeks of study entry. Mobile phlebotomists in the prospective study collected whole blood, serum and a nasopharyngeal or oropharyngeal swab from every participant. Participants in the prospective study had the option to provide additional blood draws and questionnaires over a roughly 2-month period. Before DNA extraction, prospective study blood samples were shipped either frozen or at room temperature. As encoded in the germline V gene, CDR1 is LGHNA while CDR2 is YNFKEQ. From its cysteine to its phenylalanine, the CDR3 spans 13 amino acids. Kept here is only the CDR3 DNA, which spans 39 bases and is read in frame from base 1. A distance of 9 bases separates the germline ends of V and J, which lose 0 bases and 10 bases respectively.

The sequencing input was PBMCs or T cells enriched from blood (not recorded which). The rearrangement joined TRBV4-2 to TRBJ2-2; tentative D gene TRBD2, with 5 bases matching. The clonotype was recovered from a woman in her forties or fifties who had been exposed to COVID-19. The nucleotides read TGTGCCAGCAGCCAAGATGTGAGGGCGGAGCTGTTTTTT. It translates as CASSQDVRAELFF.